Listed here is a single T cell receptor (beta chain). Its antigen remains unknown. This sample was included in a study of shared clonotypes between healthy human individuals. Study conclusions and caveats: Naive subsets generally had larger estimated richness than memory subsets.

Per germline, CDR1 SGHRS and CDR2 YFSETQ. The CDR3 length is 12 residues. V dropped 5 bases and J dropped 10 bases, with 13 bases sitting between them. Libraries were prepared by immunoSEQ multiplex PCR; TCRdb keeps only in-frame clonotypes and omits some of them. The data show roughly 2.2 million clones, approximately 95% seen once. The sequence was obtained from a man between 18 and 29 years old in good health. Some clones in this sample may be carry-over from other donors' samples. The chain combines TRBV5-1 with TRBJ2-1; a weak D match, TRBD2 (6 bases). The specimen was naive CD4+ T cells from PBMCs. The subset here: CD45RA+ positively selected. As DNA, the CDR3 is TGCGCCAGCAGAGAAACAGCGGGCGAGCAGTTCTTC. It encodes CASRETAGEQFF.